The clone carrying this T cell receptor beta chain occurred a few times. The data stem from a study of blood T cell repertoires in COVID-19. Study as a whole: T cells, B-cell-depleted T cells, or PBMCs provided the cDNA or gDNA that served as material.

Study processing details: From reference gene primer amplification, estimates of nucleated cell counts were derived. Assay used: immunoSEQ multiplex PCR; TCRdb lists only in-frame clones, some missing. V, J and clone size reflect that table, while D and trimming were determined from the DNA. This sample has 450,000 to 500,000 clones, with roughly nine tenths found just once. Enrollees, about 18 to 90 years old, lived in 25 or so US areas. Two negative PCRs, clearance, or symptom resolution had been documented for recovered Cohort 3 donors. The germline V gene has CDR1 LGHDT and CDR2 YNNKEL (reference sequence). The CDR3 extends over 15 amino acids. V was pared by 4 bases and J by 8 bases, with 8 bases of the junction left unmatched.

Sequenced: PBMCs or T cells enriched from blood (not recorded which). The chain employs TRBV3-1 (or the pseudogene TRBV3-2) and TRBJ1-4; 9 nucleotides align to TRBD1. The TCR sequence derives from a woman aged 60-75 years who had recovered from COVID-19. CDR3 residues: CASSRPGQGLEKLFF. The CDR3, as DNA: TGTGCCAGCAGCCGTCCGGGACAGGGACTCGAAAAACTGTTTTTT.